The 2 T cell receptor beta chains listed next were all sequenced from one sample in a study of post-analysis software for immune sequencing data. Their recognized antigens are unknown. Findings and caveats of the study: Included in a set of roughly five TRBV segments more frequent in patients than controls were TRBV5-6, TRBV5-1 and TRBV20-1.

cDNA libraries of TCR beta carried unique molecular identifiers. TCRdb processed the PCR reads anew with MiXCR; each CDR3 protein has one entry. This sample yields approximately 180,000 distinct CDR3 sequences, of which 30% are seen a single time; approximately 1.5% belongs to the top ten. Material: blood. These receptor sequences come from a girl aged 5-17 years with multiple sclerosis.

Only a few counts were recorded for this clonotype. CDR3 DNA: TGTGCCAGCTGCCCGGGACCGAATCCGACCCGGGAGCTGTTTTTT. Translating gives CASCPGPNPTRELFF. The J gene is TRBJ2-2, the V gene TRBV5-6; D could derive from TRBD1 or TRBD2 (5 bases each). Looked up from germline, CDR1 is SGHDT and CDR2 is YYEEEE. The CDR3 sequence is 15 residues long. V shed 7 bases and J shed 9 bases, with 22 bases lying between them.

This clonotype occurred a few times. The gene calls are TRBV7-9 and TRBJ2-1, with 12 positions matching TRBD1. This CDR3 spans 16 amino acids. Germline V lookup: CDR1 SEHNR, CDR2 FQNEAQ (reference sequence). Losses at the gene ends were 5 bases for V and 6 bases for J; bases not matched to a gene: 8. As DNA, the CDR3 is TGTGCCAGCAGCCGCGGGACAGGGGGCGTAGGCAATGAGCAGTTCTTC. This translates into CASSRGTGGVGNEQFF.